Shown below are 11 T cell receptor beta chains from a single sample sequenced in a study of blood T cell repertoires in COVID-19. TCRdb keeps only in-frame clones here, not all; method: immunoSEQ multiplex PCR. The sample lists about 40,000 clones; roughly nine tenths were seen once. Sequenced: peripheral blood. The source is a man aged 45 to 65 in a cohort sampled during active COVID-19.

This chain connects TRBV5-1 to TRBJ2-1; TRBD2 matches 14 bases. CDR1 SGHRS and CDR2 YFSETQ come from the germline V gene. The CDR3 covers 18 residues. J gave up 0 bases and V 4 bases, and 6 bases lay outside the gene matches. The CDR3 coding sequence is TGCGCCAGCAGCCCCGGACTAGCGGGAGGCCGCTCCTACAATGAGCAGTTCTTC. This sequence encodes CASSPGLAGGRSYNEQFF.

This sequence joins TRBV6-5 and TRBJ1-1; D is ambiguous. The CDR3 has 15 amino acids. Germline V gene lookup returns CDR1 MNHEY and CDR2 SVGAGI. Between the trimmed V and J ends, which lost 2 bases and 3 bases, there was a span of 13 bases. In DNA, the CDR3 is TGTGCCAGCAGTTACGGGCCGATTCCGGACACTGAAGCTTTCTTT. Its protein is CASSYGPIPDTEAFF.

The V and J genes are TRBV9 and TRBJ2-3; unclear D gene. The CDR3 extends over 13 amino acids. Looked up from germline, CDR1 is SGDLS and CDR2 is YYNGEE. Trimming stripped 0 bases from V and 4 bases from J, with 6 bases between. The CDR3 sequence is CASSVGQADTQYF. The CDR3 DNA follows: TGTGCCAGCAGCGTAGGGCAAGCAGATACGCAGTATTTT. The complete variable domain, with remaining parts taken from reference TRBV9 and TRBJ2-3, reads DSGVTQTPKHLITATGQRVTLRCSPRSGDLSVYWYQQSLDQGLQFLIQYYNGEERAKGNILERFSAQQFPDLHSELNLSSLELGDSALYFCASSVGQADTQYFGPGTRLTVL.

This chain connects TRBV5-6 to TRBJ2-7; a weak D match, TRBD1 (5 bases). Germline V gives CDR1 SGHDT, CDR2 YYEEEE. The ends were cut back, 2 bases at V and 4 bases at J, with 19 bases in the middle. This CDR3 contains 16 residues. CDR3 region: CASSLRWWGFYYEQYF. CDR3 in DNA: TGTGCCAGCAGCTTAAGGTGGTGGGGCTTCTATTACGAGCAGTACTTC.

The chain is built from TRBV2 and TRBJ1-6; 7 nucleotides match TRBD1. Germline V gene lookup returns CDR1 SNHLY and CDR2 FYNNEI. V gave up 6 bases and J gave up 6 bases; unmatched junction bases: 11. CDR3 size: 16 residues. CDR3 nucleotides: TGTGCCAGCAGGGACCCCGGGGACAGATTTAATTCACCCCTCCACTTT. As protein: CASRDPGDRFNSPLHF.

The V and J genes are TRBV24-1 and TRBJ2-3; weak D call: TRBD2 (7 bases). Between the trimmed V and J ends, which lost 3 bases and 4 bases, there was a span of 13 bases. From germline, CDR1 is KGHDR and CDR2 SFDVKD. This CDR3 has 15 amino acids. This chain's CDR3 is CATSDGWGGADTQYF. In nucleotides, the CDR3 is TGTGCCACCAGTGATGGGTGGGGGGGCGCAGATACGCAGTATTTT.

J is TRBJ2-2 and V is TRBV7-9; 8 bases are a match to TRBD1. The CDR3 contains 21 residues. Germline assignment: CDR1 SEHNR and CDR2 FQNEAQ (reference sequence). The V segment lost 5 bases and the J segment 4 bases; nucleotides outside the gene matches: 24. The CDR3 DNA reads as TGTGCCAGCAGCACTCGAACCGGTACACTGGACAGGGTGGCGGTCACCGGGGAGCTGTTTTTT. Translation: CASSTRTGTLDRVAVTGELFF.

Written as DNA, the CDR3 is TGTGCCAGCAGCCCGAGAAAGACAGGGGACCCAGATACGCAGTATTTT. This gives the protein CASSPRKTGDPDTQYF. The chain combines TRBV7-9 with TRBJ2-3, with 8 bases identical to TRBD1. CDR1 is SEHNR and CDR2 is FQNEAQ in the germline V gene (reference sequence). The CDR3 totals 16 residues. The junction had 11 bases not matched to a gene; V was cut back by 5 bases and J by 4 bases.

The chain uses TRBV5-4 and TRBJ2-1; possible D gene TRBD1, 5 bases. V was pared by 4 bases and J by 7 bases, with 21 bases between. The CDR3 consists of 16 residues. Germline loops: CDR1 SGHNT, CDR2 YYREEE (reference sequence). The CDR3 loop is CASSEGAPTGMNEQFF. The CDR3 DNA sequence: TGTGCCAGCAGCGAAGGGGCACCGACTGGTATGAATGAGCAGTTCTTC.

This chain uses TRBV11-3 with TRBJ2-7, with 10 bases that match TRBD2. V gave up 3 bases and J gave up 2 bases; unmatched junction bases: 4. CDR3 length: 15 amino acids. Germline CDR1 reads SGHNT; CDR2 reads YENEEA. CDR3 coding DNA: TGTGCCAGCAGCTTTGAACTAGCGGGGACCTACGAGCAGTACTTC. Protein product: CASSFELAGTYEQYF.

V gene TRBV15 combines with J gene TRBJ1-2, with D possibly being TRBD1 (6 bases). Between the trimmed V and J ends, which lost 5 bases and 6 bases, there was a span of 13 bases. There are 13 residues in the CDR3. Germline V lookup: CDR1 LNHNV, CDR2 YYDKDF (reference sequence). Written as DNA, the CDR3 is TGTGCCACCAGCCCAGGGGCCGATCATGGCTACACCTTC. It codes for CATSPGADHGYTF.